Listed here is a single TCR beta chain. What it binds is not known. Trimming took off 5 bases at V and 5 bases at J, with 15 bases between the two ends. This CDR3 region has 15 residues. Looked up from germline, CDR1 is SGHVS and CDR2 is FNYEAQ. Measured with immunoSEQ multiplex PCR; TCRdb has only the in-frame clones, and not every one. The repertoire holds more than 30,000 clones, with about 88% as singletons. This record belongs to a study of PD-L1 blockade in urothelial cancer. On the study more broadly: Earlier, patients had received 0 to 3 chemotherapy regimens. Blood was analyzed 3 weeks (second dose) and 6 weeks after treatment start.

Time point described: peripheral blood 6 weeks after treatment start. Each patient's cancer was a locally advanced or metastatic urothelial carcinoma. Study-wide results and caveats: Below-median blood TCR clonality before treatment forecast better survival.

The clonotype comes from a man older than 75 with urothelial cancer. The sample in question was PBMCs, obtained around atezolizumab (anti-PD-L1) treatment. The chain is built from TRBV7-6 and TRBJ1-4, with D perhaps matching TRBD1 (6 bases). The CDR3 loop reads CASSGAGDGNEKLFF. CDR3 bases: TGTGCCAGCAGCGGAGCAGGGGATGGGAATGAAAAACTGTTTTTT.